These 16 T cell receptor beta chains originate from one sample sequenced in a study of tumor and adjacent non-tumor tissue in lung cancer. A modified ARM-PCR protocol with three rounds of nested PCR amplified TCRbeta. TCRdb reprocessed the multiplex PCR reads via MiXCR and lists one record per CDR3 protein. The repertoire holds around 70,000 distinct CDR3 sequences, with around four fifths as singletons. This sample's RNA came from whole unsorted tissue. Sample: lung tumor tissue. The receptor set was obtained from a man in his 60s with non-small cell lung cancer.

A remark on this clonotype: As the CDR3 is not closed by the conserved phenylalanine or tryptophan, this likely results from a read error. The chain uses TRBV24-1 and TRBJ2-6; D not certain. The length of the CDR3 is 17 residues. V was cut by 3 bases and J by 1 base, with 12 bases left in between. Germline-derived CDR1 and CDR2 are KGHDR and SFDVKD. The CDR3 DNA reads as TGTGCCACCAGTGATCCGACGACTGATTCTGGGGCCAACGTCCTGACTCTC. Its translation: CATSDPTTDSGANVLTL.

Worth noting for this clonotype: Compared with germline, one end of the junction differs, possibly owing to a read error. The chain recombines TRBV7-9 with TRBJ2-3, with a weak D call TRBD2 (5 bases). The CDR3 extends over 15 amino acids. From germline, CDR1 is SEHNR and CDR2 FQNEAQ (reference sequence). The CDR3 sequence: CVSSGPRENTDTQYF. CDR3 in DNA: TGTGTCAGCAGCGGACCCCGGGAAAACACGGATACGCAGTATTTT.

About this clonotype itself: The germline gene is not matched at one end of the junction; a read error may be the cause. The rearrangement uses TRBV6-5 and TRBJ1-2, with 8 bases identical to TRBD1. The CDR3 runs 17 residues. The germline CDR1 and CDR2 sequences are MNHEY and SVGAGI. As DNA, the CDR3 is TGTGCCAGCAGTTCATTGCACAGGGGGACTGCTAACTATGGCTACCCCTTC. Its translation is CASSSLHRGTANYGYPF.

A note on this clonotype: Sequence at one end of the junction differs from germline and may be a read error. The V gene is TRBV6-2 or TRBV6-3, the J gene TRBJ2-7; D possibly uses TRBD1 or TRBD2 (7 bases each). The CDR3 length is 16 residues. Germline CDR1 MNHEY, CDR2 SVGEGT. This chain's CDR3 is CASSYSRAGGDYEQCF. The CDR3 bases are TGTGCCAGCAGTTACTCGAGGGCAGGGGGGGACTACGAGCAGTGCTTC.

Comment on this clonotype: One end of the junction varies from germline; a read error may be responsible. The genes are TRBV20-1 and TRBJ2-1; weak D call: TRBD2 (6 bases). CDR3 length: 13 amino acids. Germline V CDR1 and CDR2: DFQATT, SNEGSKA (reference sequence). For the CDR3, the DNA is TGCAGTGCTCGGGACTTACCATGCAATGGGCAGTTCTTC. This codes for CSARDLPCNGQFF.

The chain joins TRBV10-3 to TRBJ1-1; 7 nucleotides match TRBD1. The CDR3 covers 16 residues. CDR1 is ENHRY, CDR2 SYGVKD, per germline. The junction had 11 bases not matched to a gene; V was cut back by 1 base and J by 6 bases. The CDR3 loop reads CAISEFKTGTAPEAFF. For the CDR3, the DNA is TGTGCCATCAGTGAGTTTAAGACAGGGACTGCGCCTGAAGCTTTCTTT.

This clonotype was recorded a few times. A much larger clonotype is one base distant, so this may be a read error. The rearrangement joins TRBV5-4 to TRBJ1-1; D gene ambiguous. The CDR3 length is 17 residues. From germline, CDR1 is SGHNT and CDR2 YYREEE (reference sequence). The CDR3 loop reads CVSSLVEGLLINTEAFF. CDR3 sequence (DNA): TGTGTCAGCAGCTTGGTTGAAGGACTCCTAATTAACACTGAAGCTTTCTTT.

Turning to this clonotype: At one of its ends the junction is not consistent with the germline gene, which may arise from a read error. CDR3 in DNA: TGTGCCAACAGCTCGCACGGGGGCCAATCACCCCTCCAATTT. It yields the protein CANSSHGGQSPLQF. V is TRBV13 and J is TRBJ1-6, with TRBD1 as a possible D gene (6 bases). This CDR3 has 14 residues. Germline CDR1 is PRHDT and CDR2 is FYEKMQ (reference sequence).

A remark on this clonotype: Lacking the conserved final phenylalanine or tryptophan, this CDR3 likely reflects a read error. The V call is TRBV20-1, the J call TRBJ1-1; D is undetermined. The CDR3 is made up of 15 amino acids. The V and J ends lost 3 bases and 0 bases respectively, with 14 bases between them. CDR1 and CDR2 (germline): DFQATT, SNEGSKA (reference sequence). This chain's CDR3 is CSASEGANLNTEAFI. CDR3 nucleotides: TGCAGTGCTAGCGAAGGCGCAAATCTGAACACTGAAGCTTTCATT.

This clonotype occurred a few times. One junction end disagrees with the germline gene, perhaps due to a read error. The DNA for the CDR3 is TGTGCCATCAGTGAGTCGCGGCGGACGAAGACCGGGGAGCTGTTTTTT. As protein: CAISESRRTKTGELFF. This chain connects TRBV10-3 to TRBJ2-2; unclear D gene. CDR1 and CDR2 from the germline V gene are ENHRY and SYGVKD. The CDR3 sequence is 16 residues long.

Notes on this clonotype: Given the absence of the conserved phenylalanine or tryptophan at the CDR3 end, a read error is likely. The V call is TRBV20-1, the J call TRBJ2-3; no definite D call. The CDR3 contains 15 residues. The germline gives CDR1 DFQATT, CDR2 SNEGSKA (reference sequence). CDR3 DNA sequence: TGCAGTGTTAGAACTTTCGGCCGGACCACGGATACGCAGTATTAT. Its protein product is CSVRTFGRTTDTQYY.

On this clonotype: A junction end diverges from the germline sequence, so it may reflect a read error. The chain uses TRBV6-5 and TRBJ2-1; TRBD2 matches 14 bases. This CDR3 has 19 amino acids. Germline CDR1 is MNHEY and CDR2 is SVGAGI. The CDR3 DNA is TGTGCCAGCAGTTATATTGGCAGCCCGGGACTAGCGGGAGAAAATGAGCAGTTGTTC. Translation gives CASSYIGSPGLAGENEQLF.

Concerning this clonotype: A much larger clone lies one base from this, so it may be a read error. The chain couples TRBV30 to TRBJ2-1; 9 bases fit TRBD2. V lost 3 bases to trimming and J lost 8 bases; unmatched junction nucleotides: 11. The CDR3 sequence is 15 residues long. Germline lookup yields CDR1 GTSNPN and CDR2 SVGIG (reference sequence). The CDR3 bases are TGTGCCTGGAGACGCGGCGGGAGGGTCTTCGATGAGCAGTTCTTC. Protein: CAWRRGGRVFDEQFF. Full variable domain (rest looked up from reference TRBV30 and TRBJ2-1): SQTIHQWPATLVQPVGSPLSLECTVEGTSNPNLYWYRQAAGRGLQLLFYSVGIGQISSEVPQNLSASRPQDRQFILSSKKLLLSDSGFYLCAWRRGGRVFDEQFFGPGTRLTVL.

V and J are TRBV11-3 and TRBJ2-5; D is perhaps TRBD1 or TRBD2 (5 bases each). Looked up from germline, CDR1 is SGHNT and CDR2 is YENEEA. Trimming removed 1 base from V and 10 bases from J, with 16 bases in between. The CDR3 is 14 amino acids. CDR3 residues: CASSLGGDGQIQYF. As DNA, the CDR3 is TGTGCCAGCAGCTTAGGAGGGGATGGCCAGATCCAGTACTTC.

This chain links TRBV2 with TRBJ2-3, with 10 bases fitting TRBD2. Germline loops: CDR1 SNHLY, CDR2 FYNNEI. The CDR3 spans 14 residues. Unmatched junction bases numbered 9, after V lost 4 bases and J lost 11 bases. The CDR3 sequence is CASSVLAGDGMQYF. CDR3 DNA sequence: TGTGCCAGCAGTGTGCTAGCGGGAGACGGTATGCAGTATTTT.

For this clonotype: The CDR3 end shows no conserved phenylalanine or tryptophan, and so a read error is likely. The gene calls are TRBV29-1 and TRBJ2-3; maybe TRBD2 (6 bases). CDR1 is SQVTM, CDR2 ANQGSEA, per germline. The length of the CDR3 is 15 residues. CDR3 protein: CGVQTPVGGADTQYI. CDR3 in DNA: TGCGGCGTGCAAACACCAGTGGGGGGAGCAGATACGCAGTATATT.